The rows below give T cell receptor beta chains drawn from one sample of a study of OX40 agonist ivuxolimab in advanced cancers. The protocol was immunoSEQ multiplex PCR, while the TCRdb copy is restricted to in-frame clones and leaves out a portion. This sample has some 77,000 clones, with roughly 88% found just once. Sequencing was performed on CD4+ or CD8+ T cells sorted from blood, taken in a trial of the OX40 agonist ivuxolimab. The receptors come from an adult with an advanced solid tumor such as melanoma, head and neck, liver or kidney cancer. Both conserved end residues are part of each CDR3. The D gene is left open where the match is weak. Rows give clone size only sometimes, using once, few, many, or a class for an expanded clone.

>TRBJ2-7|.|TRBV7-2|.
TGTGCCAGCAGCCCTCGGGGGGCGCCCCACGAGCAGTACTTC
CASSPRGAPHEQYF
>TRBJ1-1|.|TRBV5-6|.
TGTGCCAGCAGCCCCATCACAGGGTGGGAAACTGAAGCTTTCTTT
CASSPITGWETEAFF
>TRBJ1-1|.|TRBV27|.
TGTGCCAGCAGACCGGACAGCGTGAACACTGAAGCTTTCTTT
CASRPDSVNTEAFF
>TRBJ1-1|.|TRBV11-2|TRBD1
TGTGCCAGCAGCTTAGGGGGTTGGGACAGGGTCAAGAACACTGAAGCTTTCTTT
CASSLGGWDRVKNTEAFF
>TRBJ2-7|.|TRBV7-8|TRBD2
TGTGCCAGCAGCTCGACTAGCGGCTACTACGAGCAGTACTTC
CASSSTSGYYEQYF
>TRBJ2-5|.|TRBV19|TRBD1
TGTGCCAGTAGTTCGTTGACAGGGGTAGGGGAGACCCAGTACTTC
CASSSLTGVGETQYF
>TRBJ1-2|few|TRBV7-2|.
TGTGCCAGCAGCCGACAGAATGGCTACACCTTC
CASSRQNGYTF
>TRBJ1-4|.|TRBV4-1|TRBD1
TGCGCCAGCAGCGTCAGGGGGTCAGGGGCGGCTGAAAAACTGTTTTTT
CASSVRGSGAAEKLFF
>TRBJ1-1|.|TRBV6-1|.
TGTGCCAGCAGTGAATTAGGGTCCAGGGCGAGGACTGAAGCTTTCTTT
CASSELGSRARTEAFF
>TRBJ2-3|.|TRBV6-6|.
TGTGCCAGCACTAGACAGAGCACAGATACGCAGTATTTT
CASTRQSTDTQYF
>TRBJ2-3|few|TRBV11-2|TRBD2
TGTGCCAGCAGCTTAGATAGGGGCCTAGCGGGGACAGATACGCAGTATTTT
CASSLDRGLAGTDTQYF
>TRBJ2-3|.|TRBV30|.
TGTGCCTGGATAGCAGCGACACACACAGATACGCAGTATTTT
CAWIAATHTDTQYF
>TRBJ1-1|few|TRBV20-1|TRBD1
TGCAGTGCCATACAGGGGGTAGAAGCTTTCTTT
CSAIQGVEAFF
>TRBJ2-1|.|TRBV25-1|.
TGTGCCAGCAGCAAAGGAGGGTACAATGAGCAGTTCTTC
CASSKGGYNEQFF
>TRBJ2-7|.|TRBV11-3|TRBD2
TGTGCCAGCAGCTTCCCTTCGACTAGCGGGAGTTACGAGCAGTACTTC
CASSFPSTSGSYEQYF
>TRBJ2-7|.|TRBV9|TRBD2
TGTGCCAGCAGCGTCGGGACTAGCCAAAGCTACGAGCAGTACTTC
CASSVGTSQSYEQYF
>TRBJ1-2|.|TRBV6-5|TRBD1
TGTGCCAGCAGCCTCTCGCTACAGGGGGCTCATGGCTACACCTTC
CASSLSLQGAHGYTF
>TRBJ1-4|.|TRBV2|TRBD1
TGTGCCGGAGGACAGGTTAATGAAAAACTGTTTTTT
CAGGQVNEKLFF
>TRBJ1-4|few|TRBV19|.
TGTGCCACAAACAACGGGCACGGTGAAAAACTGTTTTTT
CATNNGHGEKLFF
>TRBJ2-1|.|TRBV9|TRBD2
TGTGCCAGCAGCCCCCTTAGCGGGGGCACTTACAATGAGCAGTTCTTC
CASSPLSGGTYNEQFF
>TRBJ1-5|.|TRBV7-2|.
TGTGCCAGCAGCCCGACAAGGAATCAGCCCCAGCATTTT
CASSPTRNQPQHF
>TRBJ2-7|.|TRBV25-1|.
TGTGCCAGCAGCCACGAGGGGGACCGTCGTGAGCAGTACTTC
CASSHEGDRREQYF
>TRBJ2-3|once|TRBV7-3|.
TGTGCCAGCAGCTTAACGGAAGCTTCAGATACGCAGTATTTT
CASSLTEASDTQYF
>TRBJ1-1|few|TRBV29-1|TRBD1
TGCAGCGCTCGGGACAGGAGGAACACTGAAGCTTTCTTT
CSARDRRNTEAFF
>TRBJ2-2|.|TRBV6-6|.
TGTGCCAGCAGTGACACGAACACCGGGGAGCTGTTTTTT
CASSDTNTGELFF
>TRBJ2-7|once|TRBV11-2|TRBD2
TGTGCCAGCAGCCCCGGGACTAGCGGCCTCTCGCCATACTTC
CASSPGTSGLSPYF
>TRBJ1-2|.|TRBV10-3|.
TGTGCCATCAGTGAAGGGGTTAGGAGCTATGGCTACACCTTC
CAISEGVRSYGYTF
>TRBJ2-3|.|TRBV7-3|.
TGTGCCAGCAGCCAGACAGGAACTAGCACAGATACGCAGTATTTT
CASSQTGTSTDTQYF
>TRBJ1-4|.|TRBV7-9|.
TGTGCCAGCAGCTTAGGCGTAGGGCCGGATGAAAAACTGTTTTTT
CASSLGVGPDEKLFF
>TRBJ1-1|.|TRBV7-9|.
TGTGCCAGCAGCCACCGACAGCTCCTTATGAACACTGAAGCTTTCTTT
CASSHRQLLMNTEAFF
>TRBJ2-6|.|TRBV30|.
TGTGCCTGGAGTGACAGGGCTGGGGCCAACGTCCTGACTTTC
CAWSDRAGANVLTF
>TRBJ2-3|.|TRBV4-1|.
TGCGCCAGCAGCCCGGCGATGTACAGGGCCCGATCAGATACGCAGTATTTT
CASSPAMYRARSDTQYF
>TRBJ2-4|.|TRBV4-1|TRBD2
TGCGCCAGCAGCCAGGACCCCCGGGACTATCCCGCTAACATTCAGTACTTC
CASSQDPRDYPANIQYF
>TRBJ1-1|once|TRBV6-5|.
TGTGCCAGCAGTTACTCCGGGGGTGTGAACACTGAAGCTTTCTTT
CASSYSGGVNTEAFF
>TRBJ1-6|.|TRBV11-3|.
TGTGCCAGCAGCTTAGTGGGAGATTCACCCCTCCACTTT
CASSLVGDSPLHF